This passage covers 32 T cell receptor beta chains from one sample sequenced in a study of technical replicates of blood from several donors. Profiling relied on immunoSEQ multiplex PCR, and the TCRdb table lists in-frame clones only, not all of them. The sample includes around 60,000 clones, 90% to 95% of them seen just once. Input material: PBMCs. Receptor source: a human donor in good health. Some clones in this sample may be carry-over from other donors' samples.

The chain is built from TRBV7-2 and TRBJ2-3; the match to TRBD1 covers 8 bases. The germline gives CDR1 SGHTA, CDR2 FQGNSA. The CDR3 loop spans 15 amino acids. The V and J ends lost 1 base and 6 bases, in that order; junction bases with no gene match: 6. DNA of the CDR3: TGTGCCAGCAGCTTAGGGCCCCAGGGGGCGGATACGCAGTATTTT. This encodes CASSLGPQGADTQYF. The full variable domain, rest sourced from reference TRBV7-2 and TRBJ2-3, is GAGVSQSPSNKVTEKGKDVELRCDPISGHTALYWYRQSLGQGLEFLIYFQGNSAPDKSGLPSDRFSAERTGGSVSTLTIQRTQQEDSAVYLCASSLGPQGADTQYFGPGTRLTVL.

The chain employs TRBV9 and TRBJ1-3; weak D call: TRBD1 (6 bases). Germline V gives CDR1 SGDLS, CDR2 YYNGEE. The length of the CDR3 is 15 residues. V was pared by 0 bases and J by 2 bases, with 9 bases between. The CDR3 loop is CASSVATGTGNTIYF. The CDR3 DNA sequence: TGTGCCAGCAGCGTAGCTACAGGGACTGGAAACACCATATATTTT. Together with reference TRBV9 and TRBJ1-3, the CDR3 gives the full variable domain: DSGVTQTPKHLITATGQRVTLRCSPRSGDLSVYWYQQSLDQGLQFLIQYYNGEERAKGNILERFSAQQFPDLHSELNLSSLELGDSALYFCASSVATGTGNTIYFGEGSWLTVV.

The table lists this clone with a count of one. For the CDR3, the DNA is TGTGCCAGCAGCGAACAGGGGGCCTCCTATAATTCACCCCTCCACTTT. Protein: CASSEQGASYNSPLHF. The V gene is TRBV9, the J gene TRBJ1-6; 9 nucleotides align to TRBD1. Losses at the gene ends were 3 bases for V and 0 bases for J; bases not matched to a gene: 1. This CDR3 spans 16 amino acids. The V gene's germline CDR1 is SGDLS and CDR2 YYNGEE.

The rearrangement links TRBV13 to TRBJ2-2; TRBD1 agrees at 9 bases. Per the germline V gene, CDR1 is PRHDT and CDR2 is FYEKMQ (reference sequence). This CDR3 spans 15 amino acids. The trim removed 5 bases at V and 5 bases at J, leaving 6 bases unmatched. In nucleotides, the CDR3 is TGTGCCAGCAGCACGGGACAGGGTAGAACCGGGGAGCTGTTTTTT. Translating it yields CASSTGQGRTGELFF.

The CDR3, as DNA: TGTGCCAGCAGCTTAGAGACTGCCAAAAATGAAAAACTGTTTTTT. The encoded protein is CASSLETAKNEKLFF. The rearrangement uses TRBV7-6 and TRBJ1-4; no definite D call. The germline V gene has CDR1 SGHVS and CDR2 FNYEAQ. The CDR3 is made up of 15 amino acids. Between the trimmed V and J ends, which lost 1 base and 5 bases, there was a span of 11 bases.

The chain is built from TRBV4-2 and TRBJ2-1; TRBD2 matches 15 bases. CDR1 is LGHNA and CDR2 is YNFKEQ in the germline V gene. The J segment lost 2 bases and the V segment lost 1 base, leaving 6 bases of the junction unmatched. The CDR3 sequence is 19 residues long. CDR3 protein: CASSQVGTSGRPTYNEQFF. CDR3 bases: TGTGCCAGCAGCCAAGTGGGGACTAGCGGGAGGCCGACCTACAATGAGCAGTTCTTC.

V usage is TRBV7-9 and J usage is TRBJ1-4; perhaps TRBD1 as D (5 bases). This CDR3 has 15 amino acids. Germline CDR1 SEHNR, CDR2 FQNEAQ (reference sequence). The V and J ends lost 4 bases and 4 bases respectively, with 13 bases between them. CDR3 coding DNA: TGTGCCAGCAGCTCGAGTGACAGTAATAATGAAAAACTGTTTTTT. It specifies CASSSSDSNNEKLFF.

The chain uses TRBV2 and TRBJ1-2, with 9 bases identical to TRBD1. Germline V lookup: CDR1 SNHLY, CDR2 FYNNEI. Trimming at V came to 6 bases and at J to 8 bases, leaving 4 bases not matched to a gene. The CDR3 runs to 12 residues. CDR3 sequence: CASSGTGIGYTF. Written as DNA, the CDR3 is TGTGCCAGCAGCGGGACAGGGATCGGCTACACCTTC.

The chain couples TRBV6-1 to TRBJ2-7, with 7 bases lining up with TRBD1. CDR1 is MNHNS and CDR2 is SASEGT in the germline V gene. CDR3 length equals 14 residues. J was trimmed by 2 bases and V by 6 bases; bases with no gene match: 7. CDR3 bases: TGTGCCAGCAGGGAGACAGGGATCCCCTACGAGCAGTACTTC. It is translated as CASRETGIPYEQYF.

This clone was picked up one time. The rearrangement links TRBV14 to TRBJ2-5, with TRBD1 identical over 9 bases. The CDR3 extends over 16 amino acids. Germline V lookup: CDR1 SGHDN, CDR2 FVKESK. After removal of 5 bases from V and 4 bases from J, the junction contained 11 bases not matched to a gene. CDR3 coding DNA: TGTGCCAGCAGCTCAAGGTGGGACAGGGAACCAGAGACCCAGTACTTC. This encodes CASSSRWDREPETQYF.

The J gene is TRBJ2-7, the V gene TRBV6-6, with D possibly matching TRBD1 (6 bases). V was shortened by 6 bases and J by 2 bases, with 20 bases between the two germline ends. CDR1 is MNHNY, CDR2 SVGAGI, per germline (reference sequence). The CDR3 sequence is 16 residues long. CDR3 sequence (DNA): TGTGCCAGCAGGGACTTACAGGGAGTACGGACCTACGAGCAGTACTTC. Translating it yields CASRDLQGVRTYEQYF.

V and J are TRBV7-6 and TRBJ1-6, with D possibly TRBD1 on 6 matching bases. The CDR3 spans 13 residues. V shed 9 bases and J shed 7 bases, with 13 bases lying between them. Germline CDR1 is SGHVS and CDR2 is FNYEAQ. CDR3 sequence: CASATGLNSPLHF. The CDR3 DNA is TGTGCCAGTGCGACAGGACTCAATTCACCCCTCCACTTT.

The genes are TRBV18 and TRBJ2-1, with 8 bases fitting TRBD1. The V gene's germline CDR1 is KGHSH and CDR2 LQKENI. There are 15 residues in the CDR3. V was clipped by 3 bases and J by 10 bases; unmatched bases: 11. CDR3 DNA: TGTGCCAGCTCACCGGACAGGGACCTGCTAACGGAGCAGTTCTTC. Translated: CASSPDRDLLTEQFF.

The gene calls are TRBV30 and TRBJ1-1; D is undetermined. Germline V gives CDR1 GTSNPN, CDR2 SVGIG (reference sequence). The ends were cut back, 1 base at V and 0 bases at J, with 6 bases in the middle. The CDR3 consists of 13 residues. The CDR3 nucleotides read TGTGCCTGGAGTGCTTCTATGAACACTGAAGCTTTCTTT. Translated, it gives CAWSASMNTEAFF.

This chain connects TRBV27 to TRBJ1-2; maybe TRBD1 (6 bases). Per the germline V gene, CDR1 is MNHEY and CDR2 is SMNVEV (reference sequence). The CDR3 totals 14 residues. V lost 6 bases, J lost 4 bases, and 15 bases lay in between. The CDR3 coding sequence is TGTGCCAGCAGGCCACAGGGTCTGATCTATGGCTACACCTTC. Encoded protein: CASRPQGLIYGYTF.

The CDR3 DNA reads as TGTGCTAGTGGTTTACCCGGGACAGGGCTCTCACCCCTCCACTTT. This codes for CASGLPGTGLSPLHF. J is TRBJ1-6 and V is TRBV12-5; 9 positions agree with TRBD1. V shed 3 bases, J shed 10 bases, and the junction held 7 bases outside the gene matches. The germline V gene has CDR1 LGHNT and CDR2 FRNRAP. There are 15 residues in the CDR3.

The rearrangement links TRBV7-2 to TRBJ2-7; the D gene is possibly TRBD2 (7 bases). Between the trimmed V and J ends, which lost 5 bases and 6 bases, there was a span of 20 bases. CDR3 size: 15 residues. The germline V gene encodes CDR1 SGHTA and CDR2 FQGNSA. The CDR3 bases are TGTGCCAGCAGCCCTGAGGGGGGGCGGGCTGGCGAGCAGTACTTC. It is translated as CASSPEGGRAGEQYF.

The V gene is TRBV9, the J gene TRBJ2-5; D remains unclear. This CDR3 has 13 residues. V was clipped by 1 base and J by 5 bases, with 9 bases between them. Germline values: CDR1 SGDLS, CDR2 YYNGEE. CDR3 amino acids: CASSVRPRETQYF. For the CDR3, the DNA is TGTGCCAGCAGCGTACGGCCGAGGGAGACCCAGTACTTC. Based on the CDR3 plus reference TRBV9 and TRBJ2-5, the full variable domain is DSGVTQTPKHLITATGQRVTLRCSPRSGDLSVYWYQQSLDQGLQFLIQYYNGEERAKGNILERFSAQQFPDLHSELNLSSLELGDSALYFCASSVRPRETQYFGPGTRLLVL.

The chain links TRBV11-2 to TRBJ1-3, with TRBD1 matching 7 bases. Germline V gives CDR1 SGHAT, CDR2 FQNNGV. The CDR3 is made up of 18 amino acids. V trimming: 5 bases; J trimming: 0 bases; junction bases outside the gene matches: 13. The CDR3 sequence is CASSPRDRGLSSGNTIYF. The CDR3 DNA is TGTGCCAGCAGCCCCCGGGACAGAGGGTTAAGCTCTGGAAACACCATATATTTT. Full variable domain (rest looked up from reference TRBV11-2 and TRBJ1-3): EAGVAQSPRYKIIEKRQSVAFWCNPISGHATLYWYQQILGQGPKLLIQFQNNGVVDDSQLPKDRFSAERLKGVDSTLKIQPAKLEDSAVYLCASSPRDRGLSSGNTIYFGEGSWLTVV.

This chain connects TRBV30 to TRBJ1-6, with 8 bases identical to TRBD1. CDR1 is GTSNPN and CDR2 is SVGIG in the germline V gene (reference sequence). V shed 0 bases and J 9 bases; nucleotides not matched to a gene: 7. This CDR3 has 15 amino acids. CDR3 sequence reads: CAWSVLAGGTSPLHF. In DNA form, the CDR3 reads TGTGCCTGGAGTGTACTGGCAGGGGGCACTTCACCCCTCCACTTT. The full variable domain, rest sourced from reference TRBV30 and TRBJ1-6, is SQTIHQWPATLVQPVGSPLSLECTVEGTSNPNLYWYRQAAGRGLQLLFYSVGIGQISSEVPQNLSASRPQDRQFILSSKKLLLSDSGFYLCAWSVLAGGTSPLHFGNGTRLTVT.

This chain uses TRBV27 with TRBJ2-7; 7 positions agree with TRBD1. V gave up 8 bases and J gave up 0 bases; unmatched junction bases: 10. CDR3 size: 15 residues. Germline V gene lookup returns CDR1 MNHEY and CDR2 SMNVEV (reference sequence). The CDR3 sequence: CASRRQGQNSYEQYF. In nucleotides, the CDR3 is TGTGCCAGCCGACGCCAGGGACAGAACTCCTACGAGCAGTACTTC.

The V gene is TRBV19, the J gene TRBJ1-5; no reliable D call. Between the trimmed V and J ends, which lost 3 bases and 9 bases, there was a span of 15 bases. Germline CDR1 LNHDA, CDR2 SQIVND (reference sequence). This CDR3 has 14 amino acids. The CDR3 DNA reads as TGTGCCAGTAGTATCAGTCCGAGGGATCGGCCCCAGCATTTT. Translated, it gives CASSISPRDRPQHF. Full variable domain (remainder filled in from reference TRBV19 and TRBJ1-5): DGGITQSPKYLFRKEGQNVTLSCEQNLNHDAMYWYRQDPGQGLRLIYYSQIVNDFQKGDIAEGYSVSREKKESFPLTVTSAQKNPTAFYLCASSISPRDRPQHFGDGTRLSIL.

The V call is TRBV4-3, the J call TRBJ2-7; TRBD1 matches at 7 bases. The CDR3 has 15 residues. Germline CDR1 and CDR2: LGHNA and YSLEER. V trimming: 3 bases; J trimming: 3 bases; junction bases outside the gene matches: 8. The chain's CDR3 is CASSQEQGTGYEQYF. DNA of the CDR3: TGCGCCAGCAGCCAGGAACAGGGGACCGGCTACGAGCAGTACTTC.

Comment on this clone: An end of the junction differs from the germline gene, which may be a read error. The chain employs TRBV27 and TRBJ1-3, with a tentative D call TRBD1 (5 bases). The CDR3 totals 14 residues. Per the germline V gene, CDR1 is MNHEY and CDR2 is SMNVEV (reference sequence). This CDR3 is CASSQTVALNTVYF. CDR3 nucleotides: TGTGCCAGCAGTCAGACAGTAGCACTAAACACCGTATATTTT.

This chain connects TRBV7-9 to TRBJ1-1; D perhaps matches TRBD1 (6 bases). Trimming left V 1 base short and J 1 base short, with 10 bases between. Germline assignment: CDR1 SEHNR and CDR2 FQNEAQ (reference sequence). This CDR3 contains 15 residues. The CDR3 loop reads CASSLVLGQNTEAFF. The CDR3 DNA is TGTGCCAGCAGCTTAGTTCTGGGACAGAACACTGAAGCTTTCTTT.

This sequence joins TRBV19 and TRBJ1-2, with D tentatively TRBD1 (6 bases). The length of the CDR3 is 15 residues. Germline lookup yields CDR1 LNHDA and CDR2 SQIVND (reference sequence). Trimming left V 7 bases short and J 2 bases short, with 17 bases between. The CDR3: CASTSPGTGNYGYTF. The DNA of the CDR3 is TGTGCCAGTACGTCCCCCGGAACAGGGAACTATGGCTACACCTTC.

Here the CDR3 reads CSVGTGEFF. As DNA, the CDR3 is TGCAGCGTAGGGACGGGGGAGTTCTTC. The chain uses TRBV29-1 and TRBJ2-1, with a weak D call TRBD2 (6 bases). V dropped 6 bases and J dropped 14 bases, with 11 bases sitting between them. The CDR3 sequence is 9 residues long. Germline CDR1 reads SQVTM; CDR2 reads ANQGSEA.

The rearrangement uses TRBV18 and TRBJ1-6; a weak D match, TRBD1 (5 bases). V dropped 3 bases and J dropped 10 bases, with 13 bases sitting between them. Germline V CDR1 and CDR2: KGHSH, LQKENI. The CDR3 consists of 14 residues. The CDR3, as DNA: TGTGCCAGCTCACCCCAGGGCCCGGAATCACCCCTCCACTTT. This codes for CASSPQGPESPLHF.

The chain employs TRBV27 and TRBJ2-3, with D possibly being TRBD2 (6 bases). The germline CDR1 and CDR2 sequences are MNHEY and SMNVEV (reference sequence). The germline V and J ends were trimmed by 7 bases and 8 bases, with 16 bases remaining between them. The CDR3 is 13 residues long. CDR3 nucleotide sequence: TGTGCCAGCAAGGGACTCGCGGAGGGTACGCAGTATTTT. Its translation is CASKGLAEGTQYF.

The chain couples TRBV12-5 to TRBJ1-3, with D unclear. The CDR3 runs to 18 residues. Germline V gene data show CDR1 as LGHNT and CDR2 as FRNRAP. V was clipped by 4 bases and J by 0 bases, with 19 bases between them. This CDR3 is CASGSPNRTALSGNTIYF. CDR3 nucleotides: TGTGCTAGTGGTTCACCCAACCGGACTGCCCTCTCTGGAAACACCATATATTTT.

This sequence joins TRBV4-1 and TRBJ1-6; TRBD1 agrees at 10 bases. From germline, CDR1 is MGHRA and CDR2 YSYEKL. The CDR3 consists of 13 residues. V shed 6 bases and J 10 bases; nucleotides not matched to a gene: 3. The CDR3: CASRDRGNSPLHF. DNA of the CDR3: TGCGCCAGCAGGGACAGGGGGAACTCACCCCTCCACTTT.

This chain joins TRBV9 and TRBJ2-5; the D gene is possibly TRBD1 (6 bases). The V end lost 0 bases, the J end lost 4 bases, and 13 bases lay between the germline ends. Germline CDR1 SGDLS, CDR2 YYNGEE. The CDR3 sequence is 15 residues long. The DNA of the CDR3 is TGTGCCAGCAGCGTAGCGACAGGTCCGCGAGAGACCCAGTACTTC. This codes for CASSVATGPRETQYF.